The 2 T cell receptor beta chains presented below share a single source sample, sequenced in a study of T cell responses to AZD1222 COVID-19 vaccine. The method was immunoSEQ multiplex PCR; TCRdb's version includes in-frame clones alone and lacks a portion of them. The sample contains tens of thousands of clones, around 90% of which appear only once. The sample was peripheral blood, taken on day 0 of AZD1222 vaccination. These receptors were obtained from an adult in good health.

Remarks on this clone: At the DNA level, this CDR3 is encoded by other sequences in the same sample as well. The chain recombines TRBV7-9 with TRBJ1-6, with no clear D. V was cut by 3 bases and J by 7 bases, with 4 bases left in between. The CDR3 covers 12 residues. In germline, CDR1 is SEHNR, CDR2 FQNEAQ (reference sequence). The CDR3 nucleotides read TGTGCCAGCAGCTTTGTAAATTCACCCCTCCACTTT. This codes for CASSFVNSPLHF.

CDR3 protein: CASSAVRARFDNQPQHF. For the CDR3, the DNA is TGTGCCAGCAGCGCAGTGAGGGCGAGGTTCGACAATCAGCCCCAGCATTTT. The J gene is TRBJ1-5, the V gene TRBV7-2; D is ambiguous. The CDR3 consists of 17 residues. V lost 5 bases to trimming and J lost 3 bases, with 20 bases between them. The germline V gene has CDR1 SGHTA and CDR2 FQGNSA.